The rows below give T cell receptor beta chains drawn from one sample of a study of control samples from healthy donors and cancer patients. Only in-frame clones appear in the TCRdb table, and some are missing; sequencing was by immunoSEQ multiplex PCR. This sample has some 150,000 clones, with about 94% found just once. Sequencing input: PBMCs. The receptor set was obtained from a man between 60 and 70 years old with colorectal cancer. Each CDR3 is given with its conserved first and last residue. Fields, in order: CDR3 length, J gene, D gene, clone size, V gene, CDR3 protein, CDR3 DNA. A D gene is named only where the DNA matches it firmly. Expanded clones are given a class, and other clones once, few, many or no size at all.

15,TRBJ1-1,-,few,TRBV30,CAWREAGGANTEAFF,TGTGCCTGGAGGGAGGCCGGGGGGGCGAACACTGAAGCTTTCTTT
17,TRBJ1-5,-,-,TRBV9,CASSVEGGKMSNQPQHF,TGTGCCAGCAGCGTAGAGGGTGGAAAAATGAGCAATCAGCCCCAGCATTTT
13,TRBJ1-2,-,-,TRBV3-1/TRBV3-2,CASSQGPNYGYTF,TGTGCCAGCAGCCAAGGGCCTAACTATGGCTACACCTTC
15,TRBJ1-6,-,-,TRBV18,CASSPNRVINSPLHF,TGTGCCAGCTCACCAAACAGGGTTATCAATTCACCCCTCCACTTT
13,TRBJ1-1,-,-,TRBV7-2,CASSLTLNTKAFF,TGTGCCAGCAGCTTGACATTGAACACTAAAGCTTTCTTT
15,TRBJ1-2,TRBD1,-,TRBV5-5,CASSLQGTAAYGYTF,TGTGCCAGCAGCTTGCAAGGGACAGCGGCTTATGGCTACACCTTC
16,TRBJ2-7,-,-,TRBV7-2,CASSLARAGPAYEQYF,TGTGCCAGCAGCTTAGCCCGGGCAGGCCCAGCCTACGAGCAGTACTTC
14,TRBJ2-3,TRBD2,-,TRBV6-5,CAGRLAGGTDTQYF,TGTGCCGGCCGACTAGCGGGGGGGACAGATACGCAGTATTTT
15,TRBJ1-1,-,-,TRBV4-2,CASSQVGQGGTEAFF,TGTGCCAGCAGCCAAGTGGGGCAGGGAGGCACTGAAGCTTTCTTT
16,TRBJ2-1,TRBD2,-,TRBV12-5,CASGLMTSIKYNEQFF,TGTGCTAGTGGTTTGATGACTAGCATTAAATACAATGAGCAGTTCTTC
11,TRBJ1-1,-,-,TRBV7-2,CASSLYSEAFF,TGTGCCAGCAGCTTGTACAGTGAAGCTTTCTTT
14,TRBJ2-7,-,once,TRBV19,CASSMQGGTREQYF,TGTGCCAGTAGTATGCAGGGGGGAACACGAGAGCAGTACTTC
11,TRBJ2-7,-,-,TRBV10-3,CAISERDIVYF,TGTGCCATCAGTGAAAGGGACATAGTGTACTTC
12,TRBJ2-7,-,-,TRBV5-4,CASSLVGNEQYF,TGTGCCAGCAGCTTGGTCGGGAACGAGCAGTACTTC
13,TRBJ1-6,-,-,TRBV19,CASNWGEDSPLHF,TGTGCCAGTAATTGGGGGGAGGATTCACCCCTCCACTTT
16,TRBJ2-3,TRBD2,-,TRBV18,CASSPSSGESTDTQYF,TGTGCCAGCTCACCATCCAGCGGGGAGAGCACAGATACGCAGTATTTT
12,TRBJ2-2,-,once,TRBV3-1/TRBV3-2,CASTLNTGELFF,TGTGCCAGCACCTTAAACACCGGGGAGCTGTTTTTT
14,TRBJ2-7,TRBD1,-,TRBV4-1,CASSETTGPYEQYF,TGCGCCAGCAGCGAAACGACAGGGCCCTACGAGCAGTACTTC
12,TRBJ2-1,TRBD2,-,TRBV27,CASSTTSGGEIF,TGTGCCAGCAGTACCACTAGCGGGGGTGAGATCTTC
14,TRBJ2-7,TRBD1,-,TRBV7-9,CASSSRQGAGEQYF,TGTGCCAGCAGCTCTCGACAGGGGGCGGGAGAGCAGTACTTC
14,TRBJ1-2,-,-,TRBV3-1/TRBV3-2,CASSQEKGDYGYTF,TGTGCCAGCAGCCAAGAAAAGGGGGACTATGGCTACACCTTC
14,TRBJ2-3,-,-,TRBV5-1,CASSLQGIPDTQYF,TGCGCCAGCAGCCTCCAGGGAATTCCAGATACGCAGTATTTT
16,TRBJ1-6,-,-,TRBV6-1,CASSEEAALPNSPLHF,TGTGCCAGCAGTGAAGAGGCAGCACTTCCCAATTCACCCCTCCACTTT
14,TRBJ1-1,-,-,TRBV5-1,CASLGGATDTEAFF,TGCGCCAGCCTCGGTGGGGCCACCGACACTGAAGCTTTCTTT
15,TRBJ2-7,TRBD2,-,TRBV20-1,CSASHLAGGRYEQYF,TGCAGTGCTAGTCACCTAGCGGGGGGCCGCTACGAGCAGTACTTC
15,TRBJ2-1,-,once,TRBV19,CASSNGQAGNNEQFF,TGTGCCAGTAGTAACGGACAGGCGGGAAACAATGAGCAGTTCTTC
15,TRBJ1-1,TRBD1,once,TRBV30,CAWSVMVGGRTEAFF,TGTGCCTGGAGTGTAATGGTAGGGGGCAGAACTGAAGCTTTCTTT
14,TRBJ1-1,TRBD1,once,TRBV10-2,CASSAQGWDTEAFF,TGCGCCAGCAGTGCACAGGGGTGGGACACTGAAGCTTTCTTT
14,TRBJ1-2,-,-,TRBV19,CASSIAATTYGYTF,TGTGCCAGTAGTATAGCCGCCACTACCTATGGCTACACCTTC
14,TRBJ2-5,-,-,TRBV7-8,CASSSGTGPETQYF,TGTGCCAGCAGCTCTGGCACCGGACCAGAGACCCAGTACTTC
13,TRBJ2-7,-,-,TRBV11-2,CASSLDLEVEQYF,TGTGCCAGCAGCTTAGATCTTGAGGTAGAGCAGTACTTC
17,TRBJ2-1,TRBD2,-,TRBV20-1,CSASDLTSGVPYNEQFF,TGCAGTGCTAGTGATCTGACTAGCGGGGTCCCCTACAATGAGCAGTTCTTC
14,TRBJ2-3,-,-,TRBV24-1,CATSEGSFTDTQYF,TGTGCCACCAGTGAGGGCAGTTTCACAGATACGCAGTATTTT
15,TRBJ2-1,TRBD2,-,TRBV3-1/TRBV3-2,CASSPTSGGYTEQFF,TGTGCCAGCAGCCCCACTAGCGGGGGTTACACGGAGCAGTTCTTC
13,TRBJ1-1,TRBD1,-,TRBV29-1,CSVEDTRGTEAFF,TGCAGCGTTGAAGATACCAGGGGGACTGAAGCTTTCTTT
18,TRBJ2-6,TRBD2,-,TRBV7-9,CASSLGGTSVSGANVLTF,TGTGCCAGCAGCTTAGGAGGGACTAGCGTTTCTGGGGCCAACGTCCTGACTTTC
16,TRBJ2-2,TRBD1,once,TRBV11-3,CASSQGGTGNTGELFF,TGTGCCAGCAGTCAGGGCGGGACAGGGAACACCGGGGAGCTGTTTTTT
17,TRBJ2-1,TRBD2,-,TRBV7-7,CASSLGLTSGGDNEQFF,TGTGCCAGCAGCTTAGGGCTGACTAGCGGGGGGGACAATGAGCAGTTCTTC
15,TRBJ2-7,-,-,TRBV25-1,CASSGAGIPSYEQYF,TGTGCCAGCAGTGGCGCGGGGATACCCTCCTACGAGCAGTACTTC
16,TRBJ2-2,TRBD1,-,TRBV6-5,CASSLGTGATTGELFF,TGTGCCAGCAGTTTAGGGACAGGGGCTACCACCGGGGAGCTGTTTTTT
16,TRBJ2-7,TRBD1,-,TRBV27,CASSGGPGQSNYEQYF,TGTGCCAGCAGTGGGGGTCCGGGACAGTCTAACTACGAGCAGTACTTC